The 22 T cell receptor beta chains reported below all come from one sample, sequenced in a study of blood T cell repertoires in COVID-19. TCRdb's table, derived via immunoSEQ multiplex PCR, lists solely in-frame clones and lacks some. The sample has some 97,000 clones, 88% seen once; the top ten hold approximately 5.3%. Specimen: peripheral blood. The receptors derive from a human donor in a cohort sampled during active COVID-19.

The chain joins TRBV4-3 to TRBJ1-1, with 8 positions matching TRBD1. The trim removed 2 bases at V and 11 bases at J, leaving 16 bases unmatched. This CDR3 is 16 amino acids long. The germline V gene encodes CDR1 LGHNA and CDR2 YSLEER. The DNA of the CDR3 is TGCGCCAGCAGCCAACCCTCCCTCTTCCAGGGGGCAGAGGCTTTCTTT. Its translation is CASSQPSLFQGAEAFF.

This clone was found once. This chain links TRBV30 with TRBJ1-2, with D unresolved. With 3 bases removed from V and 7 bases from J, the gap between germline ends came to 6 bases. Germline lookup yields CDR1 GTSNPN and CDR2 SVGIG (reference sequence). The CDR3 covers 10 residues. In DNA, the CDR3 is TGTGCCTGGAGCCCTGTTGGCTACACCTTC. Residues: CAWSPVGYTF.

The CDR3 reads CASSLDAGAGEKLFF. CDR3 sequence (DNA): TGTGCCAGCAGCTTAGATGCGGGGGCCGGAGAAAAACTGTTTTTT. The chain is built from TRBV7-2 and TRBJ1-4; weak D call: TRBD1 (6 bases). The CDR3 is 15 amino acids. Germline CDR1 is SGHTA and CDR2 is FQGNSA. Deletions cut 1 base from V and 8 bases from J, with 14 bases between.

V and J are TRBV7-2 and TRBJ1-1; TRBD1 might be the D (5 bases). Germline loops: CDR1 SGHTA, CDR2 FQGNSA. This CDR3 is built from 14 residues. Trimming stripped 3 bases from V and 4 bases from J, with 12 bases between. CDR3 loop: CASSLRKGPTEAFF. The CDR3 DNA follows: TGTGCCAGCAGCTTGCGAAAGGGGCCCACTGAAGCTTTCTTT.

The chain carries TRBV19 and TRBJ1-3; perhaps TRBD1 as D (6 bases). Trimming left V 3 bases short and J 4 bases short, with 16 bases between. The CDR3 extends over 16 amino acids. The germline V gene encodes CDR1 LNHDA and CDR2 SQIVND (reference sequence). The CDR3 sequence is CASSIPRQVSGNTIYF. The CDR3 DNA reads as TGTGCCAGTAGTATTCCCCGACAGGTCTCGGGAAACACCATATATTTT.

This clone has only a few counts. The gene calls are TRBV10-2 and TRBJ2-7; 11 bases match TRBD2. The CDR3 is 17 amino acids. J gave up 3 bases and V 8 bases, and 15 bases lay outside the gene matches. CDR1 is WSHSY, CDR2 SAAADI, per germline. CDR3 nucleotide sequence: TGCGCCAGCGGGACTGGGACTAGCGGCGCCCACCACTACGAGCAGTACTTC. Its translation is CASGTGTSGAHHYEQYF.

The chain uses TRBV10-3 and TRBJ2-7; 9 nucleotides line up with TRBD1. The CDR3 length is 12 residues. CDR1 and CDR2 from the germline V gene are ENHRY and SYGVKD. V dropped 10 bases and J dropped 7; count of bases not matched to a gene: 8. The CDR3 DNA reads as TGTGCCACGGGGACAGGGACCTCAGAGCAGTACTTC. It translates to CATGTGTSEQYF.

The chain joins TRBV7-2 to TRBJ2-7; 7 bases align to TRBD2. V was pared by 2 bases and J by 3 bases, with 4 bases of the junction left unmatched. Germline-derived CDR1 and CDR2 are SGHTA and FQGNSA. The CDR3 is made up of 14 amino acids. The CDR3 DNA follows: TGTGCCAGCAGCTTACAAGCGGGAATCTACGAGCAGTACTTC. This sequence encodes CASSLQAGIYEQYF.

The rearrangement joins TRBV7-2 to TRBJ1-2; TRBD1 is a possible D gene (5 bases). The CDR3 totals 15 residues. CDR1 SGHTA and CDR2 FQGNSA come from the germline V gene. V lost 5 bases and J lost 4, with 17 bases in between. The CDR3 bases are TGTGCCAGCAGCCAGCGGGAGGGGCTCGGCTATGGCTACACCTTC. Translated: CASSQREGLGYGYTF. Combining the CDR3 with reference TRBV7-2 and TRBJ1-2 gives the whole variable domain GAGVSQSPSNKVTEKGKDVELRCDPISGHTALYWYRQSLGQGLEFLIYFQGNSAPDKSGLPSDRFSAERTGGSVSTLTIQRTQQEDSAVYLCASSQREGLGYGYTFGSGTRLTVV.

The chain employs TRBV7-9 and TRBJ2-3, with 7 bases matching TRBD2. The CDR3 is 15 residues long. J lost 2 bases, V lost 1 base, and 3 bases had no gene match. CDR1 and CDR2 from the germline V gene are SEHNR and FQNEAQ (reference sequence). The CDR3 sequence: CASSLGGSPTDTQYF. As DNA, the CDR3 is TGTGCCAGCAGCTTAGGCGGGAGCCCCACAGATACGCAGTATTTT.

The genes are TRBV7-2 and TRBJ2-7; 7 bases fit TRBD2. The CDR3 loop spans 13 amino acids. Germline CDR1 and CDR2: SGHTA and FQGNSA. Trimming took 5 bases from V and 7 from J; bases not matched to a gene: 8. The CDR3, as DNA: TGTGCCAGCAGCCCAGGACTAGTTGGTGAGCAGTACTTC. The encoded protein is CASSPGLVGEQYF.

The chain joins TRBV6-1 to TRBJ1-5; D not certain. V lost 2 bases to trimming and J lost 6 bases, with 14 bases between them. The CDR3 sequence is 15 residues long. Germline loops: CDR1 MNHNS, CDR2 SASEGT. CDR3 DNA sequence: TGTGCCAGCAGTGAAACACCCGCGGGAGGTCAGCCCCAGCATTTT. Translation: CASSETPAGGQPQHF.

The chain is built from TRBV6-5 and TRBJ2-7; possible D gene TRBD1, 5 bases. Germline CDR1 MNHEY, CDR2 SVGAGI. The CDR3 spans 14 residues. Trimming shortened V by 0 bases and J by 6 bases, and 12 bases separated the two germline ends. The CDR3 DNA sequence: TGTGCCAGCAGTTACTCATGGCAGGGCGGCGAGCAGTACTTC. Protein: CASSYSWQGGEQYF.

The rearrangement joins TRBV6-5 to TRBJ1-5; D may be TRBD1 (6 bases). V was trimmed by 6 bases and J by 5 bases, leaving 11 bases between them. This CDR3 has 13 amino acids. Per the germline V gene, CDR1 is MNHEY and CDR2 is SVGAGI. This CDR3 reads CASRLGQHQPQHF. For the CDR3, the DNA is TGTGCCAGCAGACTCGGACAGCATCAGCCCCAGCATTTT.

The chain combines TRBV6-6 with TRBJ2-1, with 7 bases matching TRBD2. This CDR3 has 13 residues. V lost 2 bases and J lost 7; bases outside the gene matches: 2. The germline gives CDR1 MNHNY, CDR2 SVGAGI (reference sequence). This CDR3 reads CASSYGGVNEQFF. CDR3 DNA: TGTGCCAGCAGTTACGGGGGGGTTAATGAGCAGTTCTTC.

The chain recombines TRBV5-1 with TRBJ2-3, with 11 bases matching TRBD2. In germline, CDR1 is SGHRS, CDR2 YFSETQ. Losses at the gene ends were 0 bases for V and 3 bases for J; bases not matched to a gene: 12. This CDR3 has 19 residues. CDR3: CASSLEGVAGGPYTDTQYF. The CDR3 bases are TGCGCCAGCAGCTTGGAAGGGGTAGCGGGAGGGCCGTATACAGATACGCAGTATTTT.

The V gene is TRBV6-5, the J gene TRBJ1-1, with 7 bases matching TRBD1. The V gene's germline CDR1 is MNHEY and CDR2 SVGAGI. Trimming took 7 bases from V and 1 from J; bases not matched to a gene: 6. The CDR3 spans 14 residues. The CDR3 sequence is CASKPTGSNTEAFF. CDR3 DNA sequence: TGTGCCAGCAAACCGACAGGGTCGAACACTGAAGCTTTCTTT.

The DNA of the CDR3 is TGTGCCAGCAGACTTGCCACTCCCATGGGGCATGGCTACACCTTC. Protein product: CASRLATPMGHGYTF. The genes are TRBV6-6 and TRBJ1-2; the D gene is possibly TRBD1 (5 bases). Trimming shortened V by 6 bases and J by 6 bases, and 20 bases separated the two germline ends. Germline CDR1 and CDR2: MNHNY and SVGAGI (reference sequence). The CDR3 is made up of 15 amino acids.

The genes are TRBV19 and TRBJ2-7; D remains ambiguous. The germline V gene encodes CDR1 LNHDA and CDR2 SQIVND (reference sequence). The germline V and J ends were trimmed by 6 bases and 4 bases, with 10 bases remaining between them. The CDR3 is 12 amino acids. The CDR3 sequence: CASSSLRYEQYF. CDR3 bases: TGTGCCAGTAGCTCTCTGAGATACGAGCAGTACTTC. The complete variable domain, with remaining parts taken from reference TRBV19 and TRBJ2-7, reads DGGITQSPKYLFRKEGQNVTLSCEQNLNHDAMYWYRQDPGQGLRLIYYSQIVNDFQKGDIAEGYSVSREKKESFPLTVTSAQKNPTAFYLCASSSLRYEQYFGPGTRLTVT.

The J gene is TRBJ1-2, the V gene TRBV19; no reliable D call. The CDR3 has 15 residues. Trimming took 7 bases from V and 4 from J, leaving 19 bases between them. Germline V gene data show CDR1 as LNHDA and CDR2 as SQIVND (reference sequence). The CDR3 loop is CASTESPTGSYGYTF. The CDR3 DNA reads TGTGCCAGTACTGAGTCCCCTACGGGGAGCTATGGCTACACCTTC.

This clone was observed a single time. The V gene is TRBV20-1, the J gene TRBJ2-2, with 12 bases identical to TRBD2. The CDR3 length is 16 residues. J lost 2 bases, V lost 3 bases, and 4 bases had no gene match. Germline V gene lookup returns CDR1 DFQATT and CDR2 SNEGSKA (reference sequence). The CDR3 nucleotides are TGCAGTGCTAGTCCTAGCGGGAGGGCCAACACCGGGGAGCTGTTTTTT. It yields the protein CSASPSGRANTGELFF.

This chain links TRBV7-9 with TRBJ2-1; 9 bases agree with TRBD2. V dropped 6 bases and J dropped 8; count of bases not matched to a gene: 11. Per germline, CDR1 SEHNR and CDR2 FQNEAQ (reference sequence). The CDR3 spans 15 residues. The CDR3 is CASSLAGRGRDEQFF. The DNA for the CDR3 is TGTGCCAGCAGTCTAGCGGGACGGGGAAGGGATGAGCAGTTCTTC.